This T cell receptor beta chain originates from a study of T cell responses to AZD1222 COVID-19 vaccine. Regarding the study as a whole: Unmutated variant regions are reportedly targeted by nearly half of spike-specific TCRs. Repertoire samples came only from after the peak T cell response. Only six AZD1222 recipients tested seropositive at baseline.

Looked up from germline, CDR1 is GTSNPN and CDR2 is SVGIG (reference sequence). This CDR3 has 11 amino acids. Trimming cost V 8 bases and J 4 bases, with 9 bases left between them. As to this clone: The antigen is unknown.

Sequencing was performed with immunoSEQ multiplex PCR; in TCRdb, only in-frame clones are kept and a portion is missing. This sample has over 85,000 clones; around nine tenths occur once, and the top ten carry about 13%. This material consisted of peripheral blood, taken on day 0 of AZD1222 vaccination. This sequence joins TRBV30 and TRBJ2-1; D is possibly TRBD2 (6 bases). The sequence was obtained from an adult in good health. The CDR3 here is CATGSYNEQFF. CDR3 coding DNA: TGTGCCACCGGGAGTTACAATGAGCAGTTCTTC.